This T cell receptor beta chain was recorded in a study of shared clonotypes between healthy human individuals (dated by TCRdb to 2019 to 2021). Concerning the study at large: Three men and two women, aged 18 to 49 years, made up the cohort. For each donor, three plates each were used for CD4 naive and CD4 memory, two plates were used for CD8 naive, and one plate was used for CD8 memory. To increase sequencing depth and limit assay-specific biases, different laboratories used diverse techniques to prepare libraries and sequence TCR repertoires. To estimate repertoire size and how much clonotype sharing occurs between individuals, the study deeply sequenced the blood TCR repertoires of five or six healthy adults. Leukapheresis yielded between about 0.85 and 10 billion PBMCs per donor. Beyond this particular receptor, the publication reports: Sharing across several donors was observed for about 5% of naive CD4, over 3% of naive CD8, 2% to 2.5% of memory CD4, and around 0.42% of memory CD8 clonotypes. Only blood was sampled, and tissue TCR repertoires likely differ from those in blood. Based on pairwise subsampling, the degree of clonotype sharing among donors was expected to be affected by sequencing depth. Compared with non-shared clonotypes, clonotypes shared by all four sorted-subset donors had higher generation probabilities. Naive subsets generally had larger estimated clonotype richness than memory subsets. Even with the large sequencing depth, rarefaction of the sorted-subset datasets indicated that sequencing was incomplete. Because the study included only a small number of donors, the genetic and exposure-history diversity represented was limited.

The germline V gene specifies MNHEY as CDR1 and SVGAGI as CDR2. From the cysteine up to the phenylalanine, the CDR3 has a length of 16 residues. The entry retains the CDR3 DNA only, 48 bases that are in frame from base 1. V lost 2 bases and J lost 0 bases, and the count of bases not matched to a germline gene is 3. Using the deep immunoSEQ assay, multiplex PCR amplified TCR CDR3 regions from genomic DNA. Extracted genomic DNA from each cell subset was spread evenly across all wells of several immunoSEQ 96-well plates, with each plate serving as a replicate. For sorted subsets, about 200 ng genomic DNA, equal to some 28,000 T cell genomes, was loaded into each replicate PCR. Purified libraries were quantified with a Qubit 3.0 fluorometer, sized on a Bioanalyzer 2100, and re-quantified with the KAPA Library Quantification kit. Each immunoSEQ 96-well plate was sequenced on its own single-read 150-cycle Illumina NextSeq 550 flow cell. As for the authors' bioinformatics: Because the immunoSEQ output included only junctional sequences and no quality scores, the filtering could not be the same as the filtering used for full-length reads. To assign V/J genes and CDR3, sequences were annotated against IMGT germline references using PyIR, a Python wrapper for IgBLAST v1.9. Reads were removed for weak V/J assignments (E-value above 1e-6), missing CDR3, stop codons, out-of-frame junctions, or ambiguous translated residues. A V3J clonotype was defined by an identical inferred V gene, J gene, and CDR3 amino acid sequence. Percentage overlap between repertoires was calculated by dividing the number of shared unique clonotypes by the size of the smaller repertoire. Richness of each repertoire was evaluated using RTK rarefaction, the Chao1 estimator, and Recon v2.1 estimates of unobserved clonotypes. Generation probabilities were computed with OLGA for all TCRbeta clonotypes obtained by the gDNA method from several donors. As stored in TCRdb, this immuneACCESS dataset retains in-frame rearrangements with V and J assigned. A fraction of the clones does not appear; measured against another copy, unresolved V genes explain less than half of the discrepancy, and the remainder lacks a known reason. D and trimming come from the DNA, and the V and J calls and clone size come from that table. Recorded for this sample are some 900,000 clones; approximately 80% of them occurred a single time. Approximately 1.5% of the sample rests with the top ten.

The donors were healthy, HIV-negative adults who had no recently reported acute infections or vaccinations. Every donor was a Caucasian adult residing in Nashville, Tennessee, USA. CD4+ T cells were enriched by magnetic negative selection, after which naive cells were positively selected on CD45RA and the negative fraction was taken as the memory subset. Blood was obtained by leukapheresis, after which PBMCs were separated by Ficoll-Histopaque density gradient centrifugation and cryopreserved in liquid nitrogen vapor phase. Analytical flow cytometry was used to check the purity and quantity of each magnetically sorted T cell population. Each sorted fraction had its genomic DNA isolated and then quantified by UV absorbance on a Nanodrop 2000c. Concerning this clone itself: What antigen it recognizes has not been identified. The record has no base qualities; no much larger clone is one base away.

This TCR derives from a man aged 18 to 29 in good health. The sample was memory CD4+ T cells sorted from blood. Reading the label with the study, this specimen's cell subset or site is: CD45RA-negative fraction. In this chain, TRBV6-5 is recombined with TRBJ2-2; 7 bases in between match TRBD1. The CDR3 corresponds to CASSYQTGTNTGELFF. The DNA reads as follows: TGTGCCAGCAGTTACCAGACAGGGACGAACACCGGGGAGCTGTTTTTT.